This paragraph covers one TCR beta chain sequence. These data are taken from a study of shared clonotypes between healthy human individuals. The assay was immunoSEQ multiplex PCR, and TCRdb's table has in-frame clones only and misses some. Of about 2.1 million clones detected, just under 95% appear once; the ten largest clones hold 1.5% to 2%. Naive CD8 isolation took CD45RO-negative cells positively selected for CCR7 and excluded terminally differentiated effector memory CD45RA+ cells. CDR3 size: 16 residues. The J segment lost 0 bases and the V segment lost 5 bases, leaving 8 bases of the junction unmatched. Germline CDR1 and CDR2: SGHVS and FNYEAQ.

This clonotype originated in a man between 18 and 35 years old in good health. Some clones in this sample may be carry-over from other donors' samples. The chain uses TRBV7-6 and TRBJ2-7, with TRBD2 identical over 9 bases. Sequenced sample: naive CD8+ T cells from PBMCs. CDR3 DNA: TGTGCCAGCAGCCCGGACCCTAGCGGGAACTCCTACGAGCAGTACTTC. This gives the protein CASSPDPSGNSYEQYF. The full variable domain, in which reference TRBV7-6 and TRBJ2-7 provide the parts outside the CDR3, is GAGVSQSPRYKVTKRGQDVALRCDPISGHVSLYWYRQALGQGPEFLTYFNYEAQQDKSGLPNDRFSAERPEGSISTLTIQRTEQRDSAMYRCASSPDPSGNSYEQYFGPGTRLTVT.